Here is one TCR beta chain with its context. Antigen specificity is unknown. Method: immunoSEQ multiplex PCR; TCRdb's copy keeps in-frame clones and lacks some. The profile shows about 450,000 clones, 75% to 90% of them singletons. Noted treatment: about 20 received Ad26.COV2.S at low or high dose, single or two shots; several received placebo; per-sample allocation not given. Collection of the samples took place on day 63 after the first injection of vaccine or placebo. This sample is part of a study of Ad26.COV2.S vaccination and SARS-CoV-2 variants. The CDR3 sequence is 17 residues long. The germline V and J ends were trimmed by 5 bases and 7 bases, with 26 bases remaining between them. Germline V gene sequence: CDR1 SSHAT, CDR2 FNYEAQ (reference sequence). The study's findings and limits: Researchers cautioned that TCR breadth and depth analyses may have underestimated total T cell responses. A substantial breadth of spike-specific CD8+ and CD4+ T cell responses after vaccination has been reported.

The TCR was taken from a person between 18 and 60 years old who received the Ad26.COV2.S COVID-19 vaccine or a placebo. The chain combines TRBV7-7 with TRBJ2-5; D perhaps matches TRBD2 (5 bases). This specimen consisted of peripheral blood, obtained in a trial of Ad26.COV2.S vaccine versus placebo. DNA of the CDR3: TGTGCCAGCAGCCCCAGGTGGGGAGAGGAGGAAAGAGTGACCCAGTACTTC. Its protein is CASSPRWGEEERVTQYF. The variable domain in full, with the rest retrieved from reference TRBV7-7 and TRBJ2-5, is GAGVSQSPRYKVTKRGQDVTLRCDPISSHATLYWYQQALGQGPEFLTYFNYEAQPDKSGLPSDRFSAERPEGSISTLTIQRTEQRDSAMYRCASSPRWGEEERVTQYFGPGTRLLVL.